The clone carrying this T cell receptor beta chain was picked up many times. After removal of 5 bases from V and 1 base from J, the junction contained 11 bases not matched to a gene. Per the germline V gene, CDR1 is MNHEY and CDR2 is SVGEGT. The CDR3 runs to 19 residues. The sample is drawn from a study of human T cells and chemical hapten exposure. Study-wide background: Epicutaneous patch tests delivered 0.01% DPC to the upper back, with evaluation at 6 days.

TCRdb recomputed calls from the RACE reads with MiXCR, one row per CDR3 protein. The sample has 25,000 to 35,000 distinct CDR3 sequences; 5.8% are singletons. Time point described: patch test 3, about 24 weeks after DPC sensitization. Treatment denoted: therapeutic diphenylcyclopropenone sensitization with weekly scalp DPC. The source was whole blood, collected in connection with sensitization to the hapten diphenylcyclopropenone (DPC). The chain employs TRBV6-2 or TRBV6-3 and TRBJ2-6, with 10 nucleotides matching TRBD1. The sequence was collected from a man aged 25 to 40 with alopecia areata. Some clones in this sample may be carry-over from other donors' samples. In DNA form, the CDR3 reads TGTGCCAGCAGTCGACCCCCAGGGACAGGGGATTCTGGGGCCAACGTCCTGACTTTC. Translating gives CASSRPPGTGDSGANVLTF.